The clone carrying this T cell receptor (beta chain) occurred once. Its antigen is unidentified. The method was immunoSEQ multiplex PCR; TCRdb's version includes in-frame clones alone and lacks a portion of them. The data hold around 120,000 clones, with about 81% observed a single time. CDR1 SNHLY and CDR2 FYNNEI come from the germline V gene. V lost 6 bases and J 3 bases, leaving 15 bases between the germline ends. The CDR3 length is 15 residues. The time point was: blood 2 weeks post-SBRT. Treatment indicated: 15 Gy SBRT to primary tumor, nephrectomy 4 weeks later. Radiation-treated patients gave blood at baseline, week 2 and week 4. The entry originates in a study of radiation and T cells in renal cell carcinoma. Whole-study context: Nephrectomy followed 15 Gy stereotactic body radiation by 4 weeks. Findings and limits, study-wide: Top tumor clonotypes rose in blood 2 weeks post-radiation, then contracted.

This TCR was recovered from a woman aged 60-70 years with renal cell carcinoma. The sequencing here drew on blood, taken from a patient whose treatment included radiotherapy and nephrectomy. The chain joins TRBV2 to TRBJ2-1; perhaps TRBD2 as D (5 bases). CDR3 sequence reads: CASREMGASYNEQFF. The CDR3 nucleotides are TGTGCCAGCAGGGAAATGGGAGCTAGCTACAATGAGCAGTTCTTC. Combining the CDR3 with reference TRBV2 and TRBJ2-1 gives the whole variable domain EPEVTQTPSHQVTQMGQEVILRCVPISNHLYFYWYRQILGQKVEFLVSFYNNEISEKSEIFDDQFSVERPDGSNFTLKIRSTKLEDSAMYFCASREMGASYNEQFFGPGTRLTVL.